This TCR beta chain was retrieved from a study of T cell changes during pregnancy in multiple sclerosis. Germline CDR1 is SGHVS and CDR2 is FQNEAQ. The V segment lost 5 bases and the J segment 4 bases; nucleotides outside the gene matches: 6. CDR3 length: 15 amino acids. Sequenced by immunoSEQ multiplex PCR; TCRdb stores in-frame clones only, minus some. The table has 50,000 to 65,000 clones, roughly 92% seen once. Sequencing used CD8+ T cells from peripheral blood mononuclear cells, obtained in the second trimester of pregnancy. The V gene is TRBV7-8, the J gene TRBJ2-1, with 9 bases lining up with TRBD1. The sequence came from a female donor with multiple sclerosis, enrolled in a pregnancy study. CDR3 sequence reads: CASSKGTGRYNEQFF. CDR3 DNA: TGTGCCAGCAGCAAAGGGACAGGGAGGTACAATGAGCAGTTCTTC.